This T cell receptor (beta chain) was recovered during a study of T cell changes during pregnancy in multiple sclerosis. Germline-derived CDR1 and CDR2 are MNHEY and SVGAGI. V lost 0 bases and J lost 0, with 11 bases in between. The CDR3 length is 16 residues. The assay was immunoSEQ multiplex PCR, and TCRdb's table has in-frame clones only and misses some. The sample lists 56,000 or so clones, 85% to 95% seen once, with about 0.7% in the top ten. This clonotype was obtained from a female donor with multiple sclerosis, enrolled in a pregnancy study. Sequencing was performed on CD4+ T cells from peripheral blood mononuclear cells, taken in the third trimester of pregnancy. The chain joins TRBV6-5 to TRBJ2-5; TRBD1 is a possible D gene (5 bases). CDR3 amino acids: CASSYSGRAYQETQYF. For the CDR3, the DNA is TGTGCCAGCAGTTACTCGGGCAGGGCGTACCAAGAGACCCAGTACTTC.